This T cell receptor beta chain originates from a study of response to subunit inactivated influenza vaccine. General study findings and limits: With each seasonal influenza vaccination, the authors suggested, few new T cells are recruited.

TCRdb used MiXCR to reprocess the RT-PCR reads, holding one entry per CDR3 protein. The profile shows roughly 190,000 distinct CDR3 sequences, roughly an eighth of them singletons. This clonotype was observed a handful of times. Its antigen is unidentified. The sequences come from CD8+ T cells sorted from PBMCs, collected about 5 days after vaccination. The sequence was collected from a man aged 50 to 59 who received an inactivated influenza vaccine.

CDR3 sequence (DNA): TGTGCCAGCAGTTACTCGATAGGCATGACCGCGGGCTCACCCCTCCACTTT. Protein: CASSYSIGMTAGSPLHF. The gene calls are TRBV6-5 and TRBJ1-6; D ambiguous. The CDR3 length is 17 residues. The germline CDR1 and CDR2 sequences are MNHEY and SVGAGI. V was cut by 0 bases and J by 10 bases, with 19 bases left in between.